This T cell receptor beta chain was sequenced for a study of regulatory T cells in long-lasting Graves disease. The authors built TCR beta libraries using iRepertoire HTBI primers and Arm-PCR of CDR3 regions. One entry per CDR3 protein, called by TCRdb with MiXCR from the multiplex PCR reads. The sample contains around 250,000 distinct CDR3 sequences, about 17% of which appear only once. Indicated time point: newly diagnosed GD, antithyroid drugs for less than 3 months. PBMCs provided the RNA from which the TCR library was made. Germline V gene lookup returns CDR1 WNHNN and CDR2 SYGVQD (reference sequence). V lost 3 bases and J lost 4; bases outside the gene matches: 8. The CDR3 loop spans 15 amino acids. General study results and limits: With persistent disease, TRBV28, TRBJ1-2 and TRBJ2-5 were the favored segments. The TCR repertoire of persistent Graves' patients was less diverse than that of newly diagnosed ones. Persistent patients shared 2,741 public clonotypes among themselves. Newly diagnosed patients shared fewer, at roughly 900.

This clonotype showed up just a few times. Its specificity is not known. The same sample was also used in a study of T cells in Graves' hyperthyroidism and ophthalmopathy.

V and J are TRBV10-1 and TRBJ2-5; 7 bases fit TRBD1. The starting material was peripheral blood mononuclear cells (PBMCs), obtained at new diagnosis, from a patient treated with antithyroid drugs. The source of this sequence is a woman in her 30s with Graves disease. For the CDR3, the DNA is TGCGCCAGCAGTGATTCCCAGGGGGAAGGAGAGACCCAGTACTTC. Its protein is CASSDSQGEGETQYF.